The TCR beta chain described here comes from a study of cytomegalovirus exposure and HLA in healthy donors. Turning to this clone: Its antigen remains unknown.

Study-level points and caveats: Within an earlier analysis, most TCR beta V segments proved productive either about 87% or about 30% of the time. HLA alleles were associated with 17,000 or so TCR beta sequences in a later analysis at 0.05 false discovery rate. When a later analysis compared HLA-associated TCR beta chains with equally common others, the HLA-associated chains turned out to be more clonally expanded and to have lower generation probabilities.

The primer mix had 60 Vbeta and 13 Jbeta primers. TCRdb keeps only in-frame clones here, not all; method: immunoSEQ multiplex PCR. The sample records roughly 160,000 clones, less than 85% being singletons. Sequenced sample: PBMCs. The source is a man aged 35-49 years in good health and CMV-seronegative.

CDR3 DNA: TGTGCCTGGGGAGGGATCTCTGGAAACACCATATATTTT. This encodes CAWGGISGNTIYF. The chain joins TRBV30 to TRBJ1-3; D not certain. This CDR3 contains 13 residues. Per germline, CDR1 GTSNPN and CDR2 SVGIG (reference sequence). Trimming took 5 bases from V and 0 from J, leaving 8 bases between them.